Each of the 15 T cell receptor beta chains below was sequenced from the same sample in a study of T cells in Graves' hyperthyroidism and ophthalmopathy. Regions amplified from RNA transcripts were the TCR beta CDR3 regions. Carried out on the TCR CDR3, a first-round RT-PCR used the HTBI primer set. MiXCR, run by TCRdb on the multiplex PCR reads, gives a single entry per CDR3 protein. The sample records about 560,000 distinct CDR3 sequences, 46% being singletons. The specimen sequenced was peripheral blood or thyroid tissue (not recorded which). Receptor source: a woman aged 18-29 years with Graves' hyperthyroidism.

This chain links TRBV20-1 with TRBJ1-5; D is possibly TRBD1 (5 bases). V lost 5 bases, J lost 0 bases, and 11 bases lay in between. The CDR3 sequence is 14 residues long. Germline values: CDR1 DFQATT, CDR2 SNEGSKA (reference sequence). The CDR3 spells CSAGDGYSNQPQHF. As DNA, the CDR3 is TGCAGTGCTGGGGACGGATATAGCAATCAGCCCCAGCATTTT.

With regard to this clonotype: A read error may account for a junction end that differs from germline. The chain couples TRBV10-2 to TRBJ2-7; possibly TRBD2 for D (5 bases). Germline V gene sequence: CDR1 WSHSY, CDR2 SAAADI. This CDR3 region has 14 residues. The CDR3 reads CATLDSPSVYEQYF. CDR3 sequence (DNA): TGTGCCACGTTGGACTCTCCGTCCGTCTACGAGCAGTACTTC.

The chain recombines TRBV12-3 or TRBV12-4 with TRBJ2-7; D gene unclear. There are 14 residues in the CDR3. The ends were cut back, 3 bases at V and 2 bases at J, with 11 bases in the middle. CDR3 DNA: TGTGCCAGCAGTTTGAGTACGCAAACCTACGAGCAGTACTTC. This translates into CASSLSTQTYEQYF.

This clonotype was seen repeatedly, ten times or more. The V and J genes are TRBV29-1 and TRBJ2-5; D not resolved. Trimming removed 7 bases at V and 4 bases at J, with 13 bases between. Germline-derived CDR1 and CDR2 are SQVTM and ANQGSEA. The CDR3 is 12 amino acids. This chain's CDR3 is CSALVWIETQYF. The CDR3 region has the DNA TGCAGCGCCTTGGTGTGGATAGAGACCCAGTACTTC.

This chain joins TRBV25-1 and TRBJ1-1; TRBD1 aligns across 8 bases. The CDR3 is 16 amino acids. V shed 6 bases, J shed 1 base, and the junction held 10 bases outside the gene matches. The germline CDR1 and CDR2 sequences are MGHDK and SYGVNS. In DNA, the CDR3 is TGTGCCAGCAGCCCACACCCCGACAGGGGGAACACTGAAGCTTTCTTT. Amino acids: CASSPHPDRGNTEAFF.

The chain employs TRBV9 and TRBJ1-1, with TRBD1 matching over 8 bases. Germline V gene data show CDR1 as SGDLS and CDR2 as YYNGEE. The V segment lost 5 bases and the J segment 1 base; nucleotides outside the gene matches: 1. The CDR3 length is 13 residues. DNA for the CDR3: TGTGCCAGCAGGGACAGGGAGAACACTGAAGCTTTCTTT. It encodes CASRDRENTEAFF.

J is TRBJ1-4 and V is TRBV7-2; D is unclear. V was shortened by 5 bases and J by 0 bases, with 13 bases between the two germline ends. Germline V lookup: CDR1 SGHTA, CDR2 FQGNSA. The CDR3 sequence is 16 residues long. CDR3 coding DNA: TGTGCCAGCAGCGGTCTTGACACTGCAACTAATGAAAAACTGTTTTTT. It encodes CASSGLDTATNEKLFF. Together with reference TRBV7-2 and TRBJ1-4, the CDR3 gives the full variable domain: GAGVSQSPSNKVTEKGKDVELRCDPISGHTALYWYRQSLGQGLEFLIYFQGNSAPDKSGLPSDRFSAERTGGSVSTLTIQRTQQEDSAVYLCASSGLDTATNEKLFFGSGTQLSVL.

Written as DNA, the CDR3 is TGTGCCAGCAGCCCCCGACTAGAGCAAGAGACCCAGTACTTC. This encodes CASSPRLEQETQYF. The gene calls are TRBV7-6 and TRBJ2-5, with D possibly TRBD2 on 6 matching bases. The CDR3 consists of 14 residues. The V gene's germline CDR1 is SGHVS and CDR2 FNYEAQ. V was trimmed by 5 bases and J by 2 bases, leaving 12 bases between them.

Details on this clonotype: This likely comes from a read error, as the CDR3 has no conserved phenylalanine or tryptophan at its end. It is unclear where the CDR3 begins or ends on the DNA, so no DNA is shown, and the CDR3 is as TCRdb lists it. The CDR3 reads CASSYSRRGTVY. The rearrangement links TRBV6-5 to TRBJ1-4; the table calls TRBD1, which could not be checked here. The CDR3 totals 12 residues, both ends included. The germline CDR1 and CDR2 sequences are MNHEY and SVGAGI.

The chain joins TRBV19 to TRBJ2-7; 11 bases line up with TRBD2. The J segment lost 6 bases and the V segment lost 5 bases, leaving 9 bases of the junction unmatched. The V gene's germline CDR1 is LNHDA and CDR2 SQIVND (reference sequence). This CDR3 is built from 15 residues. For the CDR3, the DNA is TGTGCCAGTAGTCCCCGGCGACTAGCGGGAAGCGAGCAGTACTTC. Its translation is CASSPRRLAGSEQYF.

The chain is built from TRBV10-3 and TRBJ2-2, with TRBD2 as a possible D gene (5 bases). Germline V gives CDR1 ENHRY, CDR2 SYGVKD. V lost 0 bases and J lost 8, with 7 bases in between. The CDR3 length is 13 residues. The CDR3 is CAISESRRGELFF. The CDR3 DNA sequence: TGTGCCATCAGTGAGTCGAGGAGGGGGGAGCTGTTTTTT.

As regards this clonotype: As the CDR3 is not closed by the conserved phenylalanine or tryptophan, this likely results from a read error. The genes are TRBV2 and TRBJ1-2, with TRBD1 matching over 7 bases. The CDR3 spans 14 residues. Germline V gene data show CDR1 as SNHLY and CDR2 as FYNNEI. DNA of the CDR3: TGTGCCAGATCCAGACAGGGCACGAACTATGGTTACACCCTC. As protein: CARSRQGTNYGYTL.

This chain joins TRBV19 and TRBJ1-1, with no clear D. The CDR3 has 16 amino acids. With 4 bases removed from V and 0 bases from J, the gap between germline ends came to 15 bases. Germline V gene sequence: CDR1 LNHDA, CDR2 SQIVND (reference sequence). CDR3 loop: CASSTNPSTLNTEAFF. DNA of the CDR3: TGTGCCAGTAGTACCAACCCATCCACTTTGAACACTGAAGCTTTCTTT.

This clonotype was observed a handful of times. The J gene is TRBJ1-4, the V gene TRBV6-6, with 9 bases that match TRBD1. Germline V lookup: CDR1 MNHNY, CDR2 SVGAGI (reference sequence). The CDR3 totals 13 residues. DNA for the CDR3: TGTGCTAGTCCCGGGACAGGGAATGAAAAACTGTTTTTT. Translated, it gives CASPGTGNEKLFF.

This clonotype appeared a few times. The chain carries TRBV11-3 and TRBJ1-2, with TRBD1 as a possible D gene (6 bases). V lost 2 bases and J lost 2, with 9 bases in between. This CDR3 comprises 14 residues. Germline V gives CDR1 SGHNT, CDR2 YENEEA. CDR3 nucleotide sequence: TGTGCCAGCAGCTTACGGGACAAGAACTATGGCTACACCTTC. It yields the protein CASSLRDKNYGYTF.